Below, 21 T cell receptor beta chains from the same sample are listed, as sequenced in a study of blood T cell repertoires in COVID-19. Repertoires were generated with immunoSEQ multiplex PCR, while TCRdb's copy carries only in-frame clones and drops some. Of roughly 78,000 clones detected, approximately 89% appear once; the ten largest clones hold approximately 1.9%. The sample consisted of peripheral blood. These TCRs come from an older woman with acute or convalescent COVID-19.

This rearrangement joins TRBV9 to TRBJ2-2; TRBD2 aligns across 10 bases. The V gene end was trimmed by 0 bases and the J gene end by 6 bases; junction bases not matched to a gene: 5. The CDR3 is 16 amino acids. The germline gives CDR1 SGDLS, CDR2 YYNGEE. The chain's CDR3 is CASSVAKAGGPGELFF. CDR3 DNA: TGTGCCAGCAGCGTAGCTAAAGCGGGGGGGCCCGGGGAGCTGTTTTTT.

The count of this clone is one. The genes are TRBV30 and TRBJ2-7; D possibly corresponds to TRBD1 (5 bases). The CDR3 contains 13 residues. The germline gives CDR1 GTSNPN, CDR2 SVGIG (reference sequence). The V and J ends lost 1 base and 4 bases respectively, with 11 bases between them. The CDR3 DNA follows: TGTGCCTGGAGTGCCCAATCAGGGTACGAGCAGTACTTC. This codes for CAWSAQSGYEQYF.

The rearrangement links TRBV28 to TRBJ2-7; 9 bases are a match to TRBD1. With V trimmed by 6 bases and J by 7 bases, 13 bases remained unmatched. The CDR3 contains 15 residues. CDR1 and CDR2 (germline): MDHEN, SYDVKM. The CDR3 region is CASRSPGQGRGEQYF. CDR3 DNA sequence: TGTGCCAGCAGGTCACCGGGACAGGGCCGGGGGGAGCAGTACTTC.

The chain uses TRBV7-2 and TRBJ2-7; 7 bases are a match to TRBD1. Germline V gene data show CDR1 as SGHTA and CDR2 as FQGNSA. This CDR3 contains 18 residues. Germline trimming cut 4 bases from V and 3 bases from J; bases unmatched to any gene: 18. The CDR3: CASSSRAPLTGAVYEQYF. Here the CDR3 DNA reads TGTGCCAGCAGCTCACGAGCCCCCTTAACAGGGGCGGTCTACGAGCAGTACTTC.

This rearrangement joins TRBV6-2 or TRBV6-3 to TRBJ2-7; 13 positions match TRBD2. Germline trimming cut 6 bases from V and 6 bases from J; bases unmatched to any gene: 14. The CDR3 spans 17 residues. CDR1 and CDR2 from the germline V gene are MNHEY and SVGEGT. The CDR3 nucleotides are TGTGCCAGCAGCGAACCTCTCAAACTAGCGGGGGGGCGCGAGCAGTACTTC. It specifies CASSEPLKLAGGREQYF.

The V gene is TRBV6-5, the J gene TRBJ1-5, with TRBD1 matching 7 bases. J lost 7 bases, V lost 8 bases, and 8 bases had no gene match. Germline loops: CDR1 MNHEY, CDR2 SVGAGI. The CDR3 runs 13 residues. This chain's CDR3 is CASGEGARQPQHF. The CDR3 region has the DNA TGTGCCAGCGGAGAGGGGGCACGGCAGCCCCAGCATTTT.

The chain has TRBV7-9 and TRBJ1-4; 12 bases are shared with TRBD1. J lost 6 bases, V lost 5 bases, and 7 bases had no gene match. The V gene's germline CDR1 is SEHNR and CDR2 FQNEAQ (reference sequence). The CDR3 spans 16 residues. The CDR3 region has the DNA TGTGCCAGCAGCGGGGGACAGGGGGCGGCGGATGAAAAACTGTTTTTT. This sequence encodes CASSGGQGAADEKLFF. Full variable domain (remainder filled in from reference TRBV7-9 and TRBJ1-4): DTGVSQNPRHKITKRGQNVTFRCDPISEHNRLYWYRQTLGQGPEFLTYFQNEAQLEKSRLLSDRFSAERPKGSFSTLEIQRTEQGDSAMYLCASSGGQGAADEKLFFGSGTQLSVL.

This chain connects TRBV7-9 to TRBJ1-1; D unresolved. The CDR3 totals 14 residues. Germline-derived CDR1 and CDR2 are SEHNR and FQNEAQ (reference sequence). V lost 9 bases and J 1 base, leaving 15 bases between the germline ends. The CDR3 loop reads CASSLYRENTEAFF. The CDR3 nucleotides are TGTGCCAGTTCTCTATACCGGGAGAACACTGAAGCTTTCTTT. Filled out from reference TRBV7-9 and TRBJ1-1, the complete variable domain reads DTGVSQNPRHKITKRGQNVTFRCDPISEHNRLYWYRQTLGQGPEFLTYFQNEAQLEKSRLLSDRFSAERPKGSFSTLEIQRTEQGDSAMYLCASSLYRENTEAFFGQGTRLTVV.

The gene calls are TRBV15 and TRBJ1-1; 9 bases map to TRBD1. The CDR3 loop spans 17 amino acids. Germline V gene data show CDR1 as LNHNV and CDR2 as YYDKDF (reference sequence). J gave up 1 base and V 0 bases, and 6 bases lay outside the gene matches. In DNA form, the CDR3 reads TGTGCCACCAGCAGAGAAAACCAGGGACAGGGGAACACTGAAGCTTTCTTT. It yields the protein CATSRENQGQGNTEAFF.

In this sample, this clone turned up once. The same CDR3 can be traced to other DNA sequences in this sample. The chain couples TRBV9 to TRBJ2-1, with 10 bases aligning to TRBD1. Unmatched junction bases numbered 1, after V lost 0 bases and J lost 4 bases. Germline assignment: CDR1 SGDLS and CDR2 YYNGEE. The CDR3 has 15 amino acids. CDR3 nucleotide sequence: TGTGCCAGCAGCGTAGGACAGGGGGCGTACAATGAGCAGTTCTTC. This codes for CASSVGQGAYNEQFF.

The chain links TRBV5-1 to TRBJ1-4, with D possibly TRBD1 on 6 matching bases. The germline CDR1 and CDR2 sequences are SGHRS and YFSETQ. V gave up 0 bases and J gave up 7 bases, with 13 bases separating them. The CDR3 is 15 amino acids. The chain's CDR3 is CASSLAAGDGEKLFF. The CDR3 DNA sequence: TGCGCCAGCAGCTTGGCAGCAGGGGATGGTGAAAAACTGTTTTTT.

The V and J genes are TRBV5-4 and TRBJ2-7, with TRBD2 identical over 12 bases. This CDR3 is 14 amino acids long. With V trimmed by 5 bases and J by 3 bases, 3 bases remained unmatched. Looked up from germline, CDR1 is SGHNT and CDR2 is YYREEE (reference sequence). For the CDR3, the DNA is TGTGCCAGCAGTAGACTAGCGGGAGACTACGAGCAGTACTTC. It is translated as CASSRLAGDYEQYF.

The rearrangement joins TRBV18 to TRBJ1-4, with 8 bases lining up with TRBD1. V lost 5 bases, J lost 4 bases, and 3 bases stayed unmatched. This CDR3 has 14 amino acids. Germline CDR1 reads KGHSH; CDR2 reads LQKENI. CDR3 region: CASSTTGGNEKLFF. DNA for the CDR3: TGTGCCAGCTCAACTACAGGGGGTAATGAAAAACTGTTTTTT. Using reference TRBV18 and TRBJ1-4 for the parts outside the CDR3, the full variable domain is NAGVMQNPRHLVRRRGQEARLRCSPMKGHSHVYWYRQLPEEGLKFMVYLQKENIIDESGMPKERFSAEFPKEGPSILRIQQVVRGDSAAYFCASSTTGGNEKLFFGSGTQLSVL.

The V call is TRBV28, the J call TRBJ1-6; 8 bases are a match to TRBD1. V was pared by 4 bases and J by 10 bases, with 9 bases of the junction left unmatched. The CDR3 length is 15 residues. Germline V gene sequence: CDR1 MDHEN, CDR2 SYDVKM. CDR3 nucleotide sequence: TGTGCCAGCAGTTCGACAGACAGGGGTTGGTCACCCCTCCACTTT. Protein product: CASSSTDRGWSPLHF.

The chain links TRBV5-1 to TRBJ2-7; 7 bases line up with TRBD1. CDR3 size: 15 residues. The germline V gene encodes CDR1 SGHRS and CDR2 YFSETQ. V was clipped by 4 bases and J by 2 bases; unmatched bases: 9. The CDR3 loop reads CASSANPGQPYEQYF. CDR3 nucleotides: TGCGCCAGCAGCGCCAATCCGGGACAGCCCTACGAGCAGTACTTC.

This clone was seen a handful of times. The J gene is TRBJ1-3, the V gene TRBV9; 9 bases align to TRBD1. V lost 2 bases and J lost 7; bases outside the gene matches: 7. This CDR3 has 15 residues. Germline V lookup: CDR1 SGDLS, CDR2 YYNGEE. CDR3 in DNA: TGTGCCAGCAGCGTCGACGGGACAGGGTGGAACACCATATATTTT. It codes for CASSVDGTGWNTIYF.

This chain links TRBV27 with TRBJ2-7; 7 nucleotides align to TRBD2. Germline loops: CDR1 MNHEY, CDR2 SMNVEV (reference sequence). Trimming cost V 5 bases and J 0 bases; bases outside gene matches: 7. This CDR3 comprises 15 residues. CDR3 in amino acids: CASSTLADYSYEQYF. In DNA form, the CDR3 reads TGTGCCAGCAGTACCCTAGCGGACTACTCCTACGAGCAGTACTTC.

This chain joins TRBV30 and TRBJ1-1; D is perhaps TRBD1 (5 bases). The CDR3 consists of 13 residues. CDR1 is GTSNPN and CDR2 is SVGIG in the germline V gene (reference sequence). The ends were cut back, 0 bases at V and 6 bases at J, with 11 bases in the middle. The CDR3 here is CAWSVGAAPEAFF. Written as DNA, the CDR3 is TGTGCCTGGAGTGTAGGGGCAGCCCCTGAAGCTTTCTTT.

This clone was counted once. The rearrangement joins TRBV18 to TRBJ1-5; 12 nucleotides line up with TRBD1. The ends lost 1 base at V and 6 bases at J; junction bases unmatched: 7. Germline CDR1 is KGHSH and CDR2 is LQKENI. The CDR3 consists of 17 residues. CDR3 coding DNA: TGTGCCAGCTCACCACGTAAGGGACAGGGGGCCAGTCAGCCCCAGCATTTT. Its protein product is CASSPRKGQGASQPQHF.

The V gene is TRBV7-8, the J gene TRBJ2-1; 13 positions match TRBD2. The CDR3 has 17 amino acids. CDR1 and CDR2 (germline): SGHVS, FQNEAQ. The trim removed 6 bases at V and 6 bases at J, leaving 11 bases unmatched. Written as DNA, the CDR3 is TGTGCCAGCAGACGAACGAGGACTAGCGGGAGTTCCAATGAGCAGTTCTTC. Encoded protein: CASRRTRTSGSSNEQFF.

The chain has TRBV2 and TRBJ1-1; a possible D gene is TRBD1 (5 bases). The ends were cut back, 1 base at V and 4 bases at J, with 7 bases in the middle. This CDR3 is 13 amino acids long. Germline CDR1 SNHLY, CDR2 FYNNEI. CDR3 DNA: TGTGCCAGCAGTGAAGGCGGGGGCACTGAAGCTTTCTTT. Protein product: CASSEGGGTEAFF.